A single sample is the source of the 4 T cell receptor beta chains below, sequenced in a study of blood T cell repertoires in COVID-19. Measured with immunoSEQ multiplex PCR; TCRdb has only the in-frame clones, and not every one. The sample records about 270,000 clones, 75% to 90% being singletons. Sequences were obtained from PBMCs or T cells enriched from blood (not recorded which). The receptors were gathered from a woman under 40 with acute COVID-19.

The V gene is TRBV5-1, the J gene TRBJ2-1; TRBD1 matches 9 bases. The CDR3 extends over 15 amino acids. The V and J ends lost 3 bases and 9 bases, in that order; junction bases with no gene match: 10. Germline loops: CDR1 SGHRS, CDR2 YFSETQ. CDR3 sequence: CASSSTMDRGGEQFF. DNA for the CDR3: TGCGCCAGCAGCTCAACCATGGACAGGGGTGGTGAGCAGTTCTTC.

The chain is built from TRBV20-1 and TRBJ2-6, with 12 bases matching TRBD1. V shed 3 bases, J shed 2 bases, and the junction held 11 bases outside the gene matches. In germline, CDR1 is DFQATT, CDR2 SNEGSKA (reference sequence). The CDR3 is made up of 19 amino acids. The CDR3 nucleotides are TGCAGTGCTAGTCCCTCCGCCGGGACAGGGGGCGCTGGGGCCAACGTCCTGACTTTC. Its translation is CSASPSAGTGGAGANVLTF.

The chain has TRBV18 and TRBJ1-3; tentative D call: TRBD1 (6 bases). Germline CDR1 is KGHSH and CDR2 is LQKENI. The CDR3 has 18 amino acids. Deletions cut 4 bases from V and 0 bases from J, with 19 bases between. As DNA, the CDR3 is TGTGCCAGCTCACGAGTTCTTAGACAGGTCGACTCTGGAAACACCATATATTTT. Its translation: CASSRVLRQVDSGNTIYF.

The CDR3 here is CASSTRGPSGNTIYF. The CDR3 region has the DNA TGTGCCAGCAGCACCAGGGGGCCCTCTGGAAACACCATATATTTT. The gene calls are TRBV7-2 and TRBJ1-3, with 8 bases matching TRBD1. Germline CDR1 is SGHTA and CDR2 is FQGNSA. With V trimmed by 5 bases and J by 0 bases, 3 bases remained unmatched. The CDR3 loop spans 15 amino acids. The complete variable domain, with remaining parts taken from reference TRBV7-2 and TRBJ1-3, reads GAGVSQSPSNKVTEKGKDVELRCDPISGHTALYWYRQSLGQGLEFLIYFQGNSAPDKSGLPSDRFSAERTGGSVSTLTIQRTQQEDSAVYLCASSTRGPSGNTIYFGEGSWLTVV.